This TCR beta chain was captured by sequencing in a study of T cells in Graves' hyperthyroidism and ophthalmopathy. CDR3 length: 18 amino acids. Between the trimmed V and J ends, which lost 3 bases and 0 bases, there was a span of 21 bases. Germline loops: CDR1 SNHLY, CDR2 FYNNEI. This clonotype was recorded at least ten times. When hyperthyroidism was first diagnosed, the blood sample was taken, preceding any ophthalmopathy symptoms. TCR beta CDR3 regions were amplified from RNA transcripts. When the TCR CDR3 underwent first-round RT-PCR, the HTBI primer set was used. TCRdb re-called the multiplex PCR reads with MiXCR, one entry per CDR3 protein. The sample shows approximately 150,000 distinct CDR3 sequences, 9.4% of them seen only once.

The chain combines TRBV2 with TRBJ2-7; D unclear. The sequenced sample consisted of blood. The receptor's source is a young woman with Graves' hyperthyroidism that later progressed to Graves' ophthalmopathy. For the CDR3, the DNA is TGTGCCAGCAGTGATCCCATCGTCGGCCGAACCCACTCCTACGAGCAGTACTTC. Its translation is CASSDPIVGRTHSYEQYF. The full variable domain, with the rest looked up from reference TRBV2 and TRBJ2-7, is EPEVTQTPSHQVTQMGQEVILRCVPISNHLYFYWYRQILGQKVEFLVSFYNNEISEKSEIFDDQFSVERPDGSNFTLKIRSTKLEDSAMYFCASSDPIVGRTHSYEQYFGPGTRLTVT.